Listed here are 27 T cell receptor beta chains from one sample, sequenced in a study of Tregs in tolerant kidney transplant recipients. Antigens for these TCRs are unknown. FACS sorting followed a 6-day coculture of CFSE-labeled recipient PBMCs with irradiated graft donor PBMCs. Data came from immunoSEQ multiplex PCR; TCRdb stores just in-frame clones and leaves some out. This repertoire comprises about 2,000 clones; its ten largest clones make up 5.7%. The material sequenced was CD8+ T cells from blood cultured with allogeneic cells, taken before the transplant. All receptors derive from a human patient who received a combined kidney and bone marrow transplant.

In terms of frequency, this clone is medium-sized. The read halts 3 residues ahead of the CDR3 end, with the missing end drawn from the germline J gene. The chain has TRBV29-1 and TRBJ2-1; D is undetermined. The germline CDR1 and CDR2 sequences are SQVTM and ANQGSEA. The CDR3 spans 10 residues. Trimming removed 3 bases at V and 7 bases at J, with 4 bases between. The chain's CDR3 is CSVDGNEQFF. CDR3 bases read: TGCAGCGTTGACGGGAATGAG.

This clone is called large based on its frequency. The CDR3 is cut off 3 residues early in the read; its end comes from the germline J gene. The V call is TRBV6-1, the J call TRBJ1-2; TRBD1 might be the D (5 bases). CDR1 is MNHNS, CDR2 SASEGT, per germline. The CDR3 length is 15 residues. Trimming took off 4 bases at V and 2 bases at J, with 14 bases between the two ends. Incomplete CDR3 DNA: TGTGCCAGCAGTGTCGGACATCAGGGAAACTATGGC. It translates to CASSVGHQGNYG. The entire CDR3 protein reads CASSVGHQGNYGYTF.

This clone is deemed medium-sized (0.01 to 0.1%) by its frequency. The read falls 3 residues short of the CDR3 end, and the missing part is taken from the germline J gene. The chain uses TRBV7-8 and TRBJ1-5, with 11 bases lining up with TRBD1. The CDR3 covers 15 residues. Germline V gene lookup returns CDR1 SGHVS and CDR2 FQNEAQ. With V trimmed by 4 bases and J by 6 bases, 5 bases remained unmatched. The CDR3 sequence is CASSSWTGGFQPQHF. Incomplete CDR3 DNA: TGTGCCAGCAGCTCCTGGACAGGGGGCTTTCAGCCC.

In terms of frequency, this clone is medium-sized (0.01 to 0.1%). The read terminates 3 residues before the CDR3 end, so the remaining end is supplied by the germline J gene. This rearrangement joins TRBV19 to TRBJ2-7; the match to TRBD1 covers 10 bases. Trimming at V came to 5 bases and at J to 2 bases, leaving 3 bases not matched to a gene. The germline V gene encodes CDR1 LNHDA and CDR2 SQIVND (reference sequence). This CDR3 is 14 amino acids long. The covered CDR3 bases are TGTGCCAGTAGTTGGACAGGGGGGGCCTACGAG. It codes for CASSWTGGAYE. The full CDR3 is CASSWTGGAYEQYF.

Concerning this clone itself: The read ends 3 residues before the CDR3 terminus; that terminus is restored from the germline J gene. The gene calls are TRBV20-1 and TRBJ2-7, with TRBD1 matching over 8 bases. V was clipped by 4 bases and J by 3 bases; unmatched bases: 5. The CDR3 runs to 13 residues. Looked up from germline, CDR1 is DFQATT and CDR2 is SNEGSKA (reference sequence). The chain's CDR3 is CSAKTGGNYEQYF. The CDR3 DNA, read in part, is TGCAGTGCTAAAACAGGGGGGAACTACGAG.

Comments on this clone: The junction shows a germline mismatch at one end, possibly a read error. The observed sequence ends 3 residues before the CDR3 terminus, with the missing tail filled in from the germline J gene. The rearrangement links TRBV9 to TRBJ1-4, with TRBD1 matching over 7 bases. Germline CDR1 and CDR2: SGDLS and YYNGEE. The CDR3 has 16 residues. CDR3 DNA (partial): TGTGCCTGCAGCGACCGGGACAGTGCAACTAATGAAAAA. It is translated as CACSDRDSATNEK. The CDR3, in full, reads CACSDRDSATNEKLFF.

Incomplete CDR3 DNA: TGCGCCAGCACAGGACTGCTGGAGGAGACC. The encoded protein is CASTGLLEET. The whole CDR3 is CASTGLLEETQYF. The rearrangement uses TRBV5-1 and TRBJ2-5, with D possibly TRBD2 on 5 matching bases. The read finishes 3 residues shy of the CDR3 end, and the germline J gene is used to complete it. Trimming took off 6 bases at V and 5 bases at J, with 14 bases between the two ends. Germline CDR1 SGHRS, CDR2 YFSETQ. This CDR3 contains 13 residues. Full variable domain (outside the CDR3, taken from reference TRBV5-1 and TRBJ2-5): KAGVTQTPRYLIKTRGQQVTLSCSPISGHRSVSWYQQTPGQGLQFLFEYFSETQRNKGNFPGRFSGRQFSNSRSEMNVSTLELGDSALYLCASTGLLEETQYFGPGTRLLVL.

On this clone: With the read ending 3 residues before the CDR3 end, the germline J gene is used to fill in that end. V usage is TRBV16 and J usage is TRBJ2-7; TRBD1 matches at 9 bases. The CDR3 length is 15 residues. The trim removed 0 bases at V and 5 bases at J, leaving 5 bases unmatched. CDR1 and CDR2 (germline): KGHSY, FQNENV. The DNA read from the CDR3 is TGTGCCAGCAGCCAATCCGGGACAGGGATCAACGAG. Its translation: CASSQSGTGINE. The CDR3 in its entirety is CASSQSGTGINEQYF. Based on the CDR3 plus reference TRBV16 and TRBJ2-7, the full variable domain is GEEVAQTPKHLVRGEGQKAKLYCAPIKGHSYVFWYQQVLKNEFKFLISFQNENVFDETGMPKERFSAKCLPNSPCSLEIQATKLEDSAVYFCASSQSGTGINEQYFGPGTRLTVT.

CDR3 in amino acids: CASSIGSRMNTEAFF. The CDR3 DNA, read in part, is TGTGCCAGTAGTATAGGGTCTAGGATGAACACTGAA. The V call is TRBV19, the J call TRBJ1-1; no reliable D call. The read finishes 3 residues shy of the CDR3 end, and the germline J gene is used to complete it. Germline V gives CDR1 LNHDA, CDR2 SQIVND (reference sequence). This CDR3 is 15 amino acids long. Between the trimmed V and J ends, which lost 1 base and 0 bases, there was a span of 9 bases.

Turning to this clone: Coverage ceases 3 residues before the CDR3 finishes, and the germline J gene fills in the end. V usage is TRBV7-9 and J usage is TRBJ2-7; 7 positions match TRBD1. This CDR3 is built from 15 residues. V lost 4 bases and J lost 3; bases outside the gene matches: 9. Germline CDR1 reads SEHNR; CDR2 reads FQNEAQ (reference sequence). The CDR3 reads CASSSRQGKIYEQYF. The part of the CDR3 DNA that was read is TGTGCCAGCAGCTCACGACAGGGAAAAATCTACGAG. Full variable domain (rest looked up from reference TRBV7-9 and TRBJ2-7): DTGVSQNPRHKITKRGQNVTFRCDPISEHNRLYWYRQTLGQGPEFLTYFQNEAQLEKSRLLSDRFSAERPKGSFSTLEIQRTEQGDSAMYLCASSSRQGKIYEQYFGPGTRLTVT.

This clone is classed as medium-sized by frequency. The sequence runs out 3 residues before the end of the CDR3; the remainder is reconstructed from the germline J gene. The chain uses TRBV30 and TRBJ1-4; possibly TRBD1 for D (6 bases). V gave up 3 bases and J gave up 5 bases, with 13 bases separating them. The CDR3 sequence is 14 residues long. The germline V gene has CDR1 GTSNPN and CDR2 SVGIG (reference sequence). The CDR3 bases that were read are TGTGCCTGGAGCTTGGACAGCCGAAATGAAAAA. This gives the protein CAWSLDSRNEK. The complete CDR3 sequence is CAWSLDSRNEKLFF.

In the case of this clone: The missing CDR3 end, 3 residues past where the read stops, is filled in from the germline J gene. The chain has TRBV5-6 and TRBJ2-1, with TRBD2 as a possible D gene (6 bases). This CDR3 has 14 residues. Deletions cut 4 bases from V and 3 bases from J, with 11 bases between. Germline-derived CDR1 and CDR2 are SGHDT and YYEEEE. Partial CDR3 DNA: TGTGCCAGCAGCGACGGGACTCTCTACAATGAG. This codes for CASSDGTLYNE. The whole CDR3 is CASSDGTLYNEQFF.

About this clone: Read sequence stops 3 residues before the CDR3 end, and the germline J gene provides the missing end. This chain connects TRBV19 to TRBJ1-2; D might be TRBD1 (5 bases). The V end was cut by 1 base, the J end by 3 bases, with 15 bases between. This CDR3 has 16 residues. CDR1 is LNHDA, CDR2 SQIVND, per germline (reference sequence). Partial CDR3 DNA: TGTGCCAGTAGTATAGTTTGGGGAGAGGGGTACTATGGC. Encoded protein: CASSIVWGEGYYG. From start to end, the CDR3 is CASSIVWGEGYYGYTF.

With respect to this clone: Read coverage stops 3 residues before the CDR3 terminus; the germline J gene supplies the remainder. The genes are TRBV13 and TRBJ2-2; 7 bases align to TRBD2. V was clipped by 6 bases and J by 3 bases; unmatched bases: 10. The CDR3 contains 16 residues. CDR1 and CDR2 (germline): PRHDT, FYEKMQ (reference sequence). The CDR3 sequence: CASRPEDAGDTGELFF. The sequenced CDR3 bases are TGTGCCAGCAGACCGGAAGATGCGGGGGACACCGGGGAG. The entire variable domain, with the rest obtained from reference TRBV13 and TRBJ2-2, is as follows: AAGVIQSPRHLIKEKRETATLKCYPIPRHDTVYWYQQGPGQDPQFLISFYEKMQSDKGSIPDRFSAQQFSDYHSELNMSSLELGDSALYFCASRPEDAGDTGELFFGEGSRLTVL.

Regarding this clone: The read ends 3 residues early relative to the CDR3; the germline J gene fills the gap. V usage is TRBV10-2 and J usage is TRBJ2-7, with TRBD2 matching 10 bases. CDR1 is WSHSY, CDR2 SAAADI, per germline. Trimming cost V 3 bases and J 1 base; bases outside gene matches: 3. This CDR3 has 15 amino acids. Incomplete CDR3 DNA: TGCGCCAGCAGTGAAGGGACTAGCGTTTCCTACGAG. Translation gives CASSEGTSVSYE. The full CDR3 is CASSEGTSVSYEQYF.

Considering frequency, this clone is medium-sized. A junction boundary mismatches the germline segment, possibly from a read error. CDR3 protein: CASSQDRQLNTEAFF. Partial CDR3 DNA: TGCGCCAGCAGCCAAGATCGACAGTTGAACACTGAA. V is TRBV4-2 and J is TRBJ1-1; D possibly corresponds to TRBD1 (5 bases). The read halts 3 residues ahead of the CDR3 end, with the missing end drawn from the germline J gene. The CDR3 totals 15 residues. Germline V lookup: CDR1 LGHNA, CDR2 YNFKEQ.

On this clone: The read ends 3 residues early relative to the CDR3; the germline J gene fills the gap. The chain joins TRBV7-8 to TRBJ1-5; D might be TRBD1 (5 bases). The CDR3 consists of 15 residues. Germline V gene lookup returns CDR1 SGHVS and CDR2 FQNEAQ. V was trimmed by 5 bases and J by 3 bases, leaving 14 bases between them. The CDR3 protein is CASSNRKGANQPQHF. The sequenced CDR3 bases are TGTGCCAGCAGCAACAGGAAAGGGGCCAATCAGCCC. Full variable domain (missing parts from reference TRBV7-8 and TRBJ1-5): GAGVSQSPRYKVAKRGQDVALRCDPISGHVSLFWYQQALGQGPEFLTYFQNEAQLDKSGLPSDRFFAERPEGSVSTLKIQRTQQEDSAVYLCASSNRKGANQPQHFGDGTRLSIL.

As to this clone: The CDR3 is cut off 3 residues early in the read; its end comes from the germline J gene. The chain recombines TRBV18 with TRBJ1-1; tentatively, D is TRBD1 (5 bases). The V end lost 3 bases, the J end lost 2 bases, and 16 bases lay between the germline ends. The CDR3 loop spans 16 amino acids. In germline, CDR1 is KGHSH, CDR2 LQKENI. CDR3 sequence: CASSPLSRGFNTEAFF. Incomplete CDR3 DNA: TGTGCCAGCTCACCTCTGTCACGGGGGTTTAACACTGAA.

This clone is deemed medium-sized by its frequency. The read ends 3 residues early relative to the CDR3; the germline J gene fills the gap. This chain links TRBV15 with TRBJ1-2; 7 positions match TRBD1. There are 15 residues in the CDR3. V lost 3 bases, J lost 2 bases, and 6 bases stayed unmatched. Germline values: CDR1 LNHNV, CDR2 YYDKDF (reference sequence). Here the CDR3 reads CATSSPLTGNYGYTF. CDR3 DNA (partial): TGTGCCACCAGCAGCCCCCTGACAGGGAACTATGGC.

Judged by frequency, this clone is medium-sized. The read comes to an end 3 residues before the CDR3 does, leaving the germline J gene to fill in the end. The V call is TRBV11-2, the J call TRBJ2-7, with 7 bases matching TRBD2. V trimming: 5 bases; J trimming: 3 bases; junction bases outside the gene matches: 7. The germline V gene has CDR1 SGHAT and CDR2 FQNNGV. The CDR3 sequence is 14 residues long. CDR3 loop: CASSPRDYLYEQYF. The sequenced CDR3 bases are TGTGCCAGCAGCCCCAGGGACTACCTCTACGAG.

Concerning this clone: The CDR3 is cut off 3 residues early in the read; its end comes from the germline J gene. The chain couples TRBV29-1 to TRBJ1-1; no firm D call. The CDR3 runs to 13 residues. Germline V CDR1 and CDR2: SQVTM, ANQGSEA. The ends were cut back, 3 bases at V and 5 bases at J, with 13 bases in the middle. CDR3 DNA (partial): TGCAGCGTTGATAGACCCGAGGGTACTGAA. Its translation is CSVDRPEGTE. In full, the CDR3 reads CSVDRPEGTEAFF.

CDR3 DNA, as far as it was read: TGCGCCAGCAGCTCTCGCGGCACAGATACG. Its protein product is CASSSRGTDT. The whole CDR3 sequence reads CASSSRGTDTQYF. The rearrangement joins TRBV5-1 to TRBJ2-3; D call uncertain. The read finishes 3 residues shy of the CDR3 end, and the germline J gene is used to complete it. The CDR3 is made up of 13 amino acids. Trimming shortened V by 3 bases and J by 1 base, and 6 bases separated the two germline ends. The germline V gene encodes CDR1 SGHRS and CDR2 YFSETQ.

In the case of this clone: The read falls 3 residues short of the CDR3 end, and the missing part is taken from the germline J gene. The chain joins TRBV19 to TRBJ2-7; tentatively, D is TRBD1 (5 bases). CDR3 size: 16 residues. The V end lost 4 bases, the J end lost 5 bases, and 21 bases lay between the germline ends. Germline assignment: CDR1 LNHDA and CDR2 SQIVND (reference sequence). The CDR3 spells CASSSGRVERGDEQYF. Partial CDR3 DNA: TGTGCCAGTAGTAGCGGTAGGGTCGAAAGGGGCGACGAG.

On this clone: The CDR3 end lies 3 residues beyond the end of the read and is filled in from the germline J gene. The rearrangement uses TRBV27 and TRBJ2-3; D call uncertain. This CDR3 contains 15 residues. With 3 bases removed from V and 0 bases from J, the gap between germline ends came to 10 bases. Per germline, CDR1 MNHEY and CDR2 SMNVEV (reference sequence). Partial CDR3 DNA: TGTGCCAGCAGTTTTGGGCAGATAAGCACAGATACG. Amino acid sequence: CASSFGQISTDT. The whole CDR3 region reads CASSFGQISTDTQYF.

To note about this clone: Read sequence stops 3 residues before the CDR3 end, and the germline J gene provides the missing end. The chain combines TRBV7-9 with TRBJ1-4; D is unresolved. Germline V lookup: CDR1 SEHNR, CDR2 FQNEAQ (reference sequence). The CDR3 is made up of 14 amino acids. V was shortened by 2 bases and J by 4 bases, with 8 bases between the two germline ends. CDR3 DNA (partial): TGTGCCAGCAGCTTAATGCCCAGTAATGAAAAA. Translation: CASSLMPSNEK. The CDR3 as a whole reads CASSLMPSNEKLFF.

To note about this clone: The read ends 3 residues shy of where the CDR3 ends; the end is completed using the germline J gene. The chain links TRBV7-9 to TRBJ1-1; D is perhaps TRBD1 (5 bases). The CDR3 contains 12 residues. CDR1 is SEHNR and CDR2 is FQNEAQ in the germline V gene (reference sequence). V lost 11 bases and J 1 base, leaving 11 bases between the germline ends. CDR3 loop: CAVGGGNTEAFF. CDR3 DNA (partial): TGTGCCGTTGGGGGGGGGAACACTGAA.

On this clone: From the germline J gene comes the end of the CDR3, since the read stops 3 residues before it. This chain connects TRBV7-9 to TRBJ2-1, with D possibly TRBD2 on 5 matching bases. This CDR3 comprises 15 residues. Trimming cost V 5 bases and J 2 bases, with 13 bases left between them. Germline V CDR1 and CDR2: SEHNR, FQNEAQ (reference sequence). The chain's CDR3 is CASSPGLAAYNEQFF. The CDR3 bases that were read are TGTGCCAGCAGCCCCGGACTGGCGGCCTACAATGAG. Supplemented by reference TRBV7-9 and TRBJ2-1, the full variable domain reads DTGVSQNPRHKITKRGQNVTFRCDPISEHNRLYWYRQTLGQGPEFLTYFQNEAQLEKSRLLSDRFSAERPKGSFSTLEIQRTEQGDSAMYLCASSPGLAAYNEQFFGPGTRLTVL.